This T cell receptor (beta chain) was sequenced for a study of type 1 regulatory T cells listed by TCRdb under 2021. Turning to the overall study: The study characterized an in vitro protocol that generated a Tr1-enriched, alloantigen-specific CD4 T cell product named T-allo10. T-allo10 was being tested clinically in patients with hematological malignancies who were undergoing allogeneic hematopoietic stem cell transplantation.

T-allo10 cells derived from donors were reported to be host alloantigen-specific and anergic, and to suppress in an alloantigen-specific manner. Sequencer: Illumina MiSeq. Using fastp trimming at Q25 and MiXCR clonotype assembly, TCRdb reanalyzed the public sequencing data and kept in-frame beta chains. CDR3 protein sequences are deduplicated, and each keeps its most common genes and DNA. The sample table holds some 6,200 distinct CDR3 sequences, of which 25% to 30% were seen once. The top ten clones comprise around 7.7% of the sample. From its cysteine to its phenylalanine, the CDR3 spans 15 amino acids. Kept here is only the CDR3 DNA, which spans 45 bases and is read in frame from base 1. Trimming costs V 5 bases and J 10 bases, and their ends lie 24 bases apart. The germline V gene (reference sequence) sets CDR1 to DFQATT and CDR2 to SNEGSKA. By its share of the sample, this clonotype is medium-sized (0.01 to 0.1%). It lacks a known antigen. Qualities for individual bases were not recorded, and no much larger clone is one base off.

The rearrangement combines TRBV20-1 with TRBJ1-5, with TRBD1 tentatively as D gene (6 bases match). This sequence was found in a human donor in good health. Specimen: cultured T cells, either the whole culture or a sorted T cell fraction (not recorded which). Interpreted using the paper, the cell subset or site label stands for: Tr1-enriched cell product generated in vitro against host alloantigens. This receptor carries the CDR3 CSASQGLRRVNPQHF. At the DNA level, the sequence is TGCAGTGCTTCTCAGGGGCTAAGGCGGGTCAACCCCCAGCATTTT.